The 29 T cell receptor beta chains reported below all come from one sample, sequenced in a study of control samples from healthy donors and cancer patients (dated by TCRdb to about 2020). The library was produced with the immunoSEQ multiplex PCR assay. The source is immuneACCESS, and TCRdb retained only in-frame sequences with V and J called. Part of the clones is not carried over; for the studies checked, unresolved V genes explain less than half of this, and the remainder is unexplained. The sample has roughly 180,000 clones on record, 93% of them singletons. Roughly 4.3% of the sample belongs to the ten largest clones. The sample consisted of blood. These receptors all come from a woman aged 60 to 75 in good health.

The chain uses TRBV18 and TRBJ1-1; D remains unclear. CDR3 length: 14 amino acids. With 0 bases removed from V and 1 base from J, the gap between germline ends came to 6 bases. Germline CDR1 reads KGHSH; CDR2 reads LQKENI. Here the CDR3 reads CASSPPHPNTEAFF. The CDR3 coding sequence is TGTGCCAGCTCACCACCACACCCGAACACTGAAGCTTTCTTT.

The chain combines TRBV20-1 with TRBJ1-1; D unclear. Trimming removed 5 bases from V and 6 bases from J, with 7 bases in between. The CDR3 is 10 amino acids. Germline V gives CDR1 DFQATT, CDR2 SNEGSKA (reference sequence). CDR3 amino acids: CSAPRPEAFF. The CDR3 region has the DNA TGCAGTGCTCCGAGGCCTGAAGCTTTCTTT.

This clone has a single count. The chain links TRBV13 to TRBJ2-1; D gene ambiguous. CDR3 length equals 14 residues. Trimming left V 2 bases short and J 4 bases short, with 9 bases between. Germline CDR1 is PRHDT and CDR2 is FYEKMQ (reference sequence). The CDR3 region has the DNA TGTGCCAGCAGCTTATTACGGAAATACAATGAGCAGTTCTTC. It encodes CASSLLRKYNEQFF.

The chain is built from TRBV30 and TRBJ1-5; the match to TRBD1 covers 11 bases. Germline assignment: CDR1 GTSNPN and CDR2 SVGIG (reference sequence). The CDR3 is made up of 17 amino acids. V was clipped by 3 bases and J by 2 bases; unmatched bases: 9. DNA of the CDR3: TGTGCCTGGAGCGGGACAGGGGGAGTCCTCGGCAATCAGCCCCAGCATTTT. Translation: CAWSGTGGVLGNQPQHF.

This rearrangement joins TRBV16 to TRBJ2-2; 14 positions agree with TRBD2. Germline loops: CDR1 KGHSY, CDR2 FQNENV. V dropped 2 bases and J dropped 0; count of bases not matched to a gene: 5. This CDR3 is 19 amino acids long. CDR3 in amino acids: CASSQRLAGGSPNTGELFF. CDR3 DNA sequence: TGTGCCAGCAGCCAACGACTAGCGGGGGGGTCACCGAACACCGGGGAGCTGTTTTTT.

The CDR3 DNA sequence: TGTGCCAGCAGCTTTGGTCAGTTCTCCGGGGCCAACGTCCTGACTTTC. Translation: CASSFGQFSGANVLTF. The chain couples TRBV5-6 to TRBJ2-6; D uncertain. The germline CDR1 and CDR2 sequences are SGHDT and YYEEEE. The CDR3 has 16 amino acids. V lost 2 bases, J lost 4 bases, and 13 bases lay in between.

The V gene is TRBV5-6, the J gene TRBJ1-5; TRBD1 matches at 8 bases. Germline trimming cut 0 bases from V and 7 bases from J; bases unmatched to any gene: 6. CDR3 length: 15 residues. The germline CDR1 and CDR2 sequences are SGHDT and YYEEEE. CDR3 amino acids: CASSLGQGRGQPQHF. CDR3 in DNA: TGTGCCAGCAGCTTGGGACAGGGGAGAGGACAGCCCCAGCATTTT.

This clone was observed once. The genes are TRBV27 and TRBJ1-3; 8 bases agree with TRBD1. V gave up 6 bases and J gave up 2 bases; unmatched junction bases: 3. The CDR3 extends over 14 amino acids. CDR1 MNHEY and CDR2 SMNVEV come from the germline V gene (reference sequence). The CDR3 spells CASRPTGAGNTIYF. CDR3 coding DNA: TGTGCCAGCAGGCCGACAGGGGCTGGAAACACCATATATTTT.

The rearrangement links TRBV10-3 to TRBJ1-4; 7 bases are a match to TRBD1. This CDR3 region has 13 residues. Germline V gives CDR1 ENHRY, CDR2 SYGVKD. J was trimmed by 3 bases and V by 8 bases; bases with no gene match: 3. The CDR3 DNA follows: TGTGCCATCGGACAGGAGTCTAATGAAAAACTGTTTTTT. It codes for CAIGQESNEKLFF.

This chain links TRBV16 with TRBJ2-2; D not certain. Per germline, CDR1 KGHSY and CDR2 FQNENV. With 3 bases removed from V and 0 bases from J, the gap between germline ends came to 5 bases. This CDR3 comprises 14 residues. The CDR3 here is CASSQGTNTGELFF. The CDR3 DNA follows: TGTGCCAGCAGCCAGGGGACGAACACCGGGGAGCTGTTTTTT.

Regarding this clone: Other nucleotide sequences in the sample specify the same CDR3. The CDR3, as DNA: TGTGCCAGCAGCCTCGGACAGTTGAACACTGAAGCTTTCTTT. Its translation is CASSLGQLNTEAFF. The chain is built from TRBV7-9 and TRBJ1-1; a weak D match, TRBD1 (6 bases). Trimming removed 5 bases at V and 0 bases at J, with 10 bases between. The germline V gene has CDR1 SEHNR and CDR2 FQNEAQ (reference sequence). This CDR3 region has 14 residues.

This chain links TRBV6-5 with TRBJ2-7, with 8 bases aligning to TRBD1. This CDR3 has 15 residues. V trimming: 7 bases; J trimming: 3 bases; junction bases outside the gene matches: 11. CDR1 is MNHEY and CDR2 is SVGAGI in the germline V gene. The CDR3 DNA reads as TGTGCCAGCACCCCGACAGGACAGGGCCTCTACGAGCAGTACTTC. It encodes CASTPTGQGLYEQYF.

The chain recombines TRBV6-5 with TRBJ2-3, with a weak D call TRBD1 (6 bases). CDR1 and CDR2 from the germline V gene are MNHEY and SVGAGI. The CDR3 extends over 13 amino acids. V was shortened by 5 bases and J by 1 base, with 7 bases between the two germline ends. In nucleotides, the CDR3 is TGTGCCAGCAGTCGACAGGGCACAGATACGCAGTATTTT. This gives the protein CASSRQGTDTQYF.

The chain recombines TRBV6-4 with TRBJ1-1, with a possible D match to TRBD1 (6 bases). This CDR3 has 17 residues. Germline V lookup: CDR1 MRHNA, CDR2 SNTAGT. Trimming stripped 6 bases from V and 3 bases from J, with 23 bases between. CDR3 in amino acids: CASRRSMPRGGYTEAFF. The DNA for the CDR3 is TGTGCCAGCAGGAGATCAATGCCGAGAGGGGGATACACTGAAGCTTTCTTT.

CDR3 residues: CASSLGGGQYLGRTNEKLFF. CDR3 bases: TGTGCCAGCAGCTTAGGAGGAGGGCAGTACCTAGGGCGGACTAATGAAAAACTGTTTTTT. The chain is built from TRBV7-8 and TRBJ1-4, with D uncertain. V was clipped by 1 base and J by 2 bases, with 23 bases between them. The germline V gene has CDR1 SGHVS and CDR2 FQNEAQ. The CDR3 spans 20 residues.

This chain links TRBV5-1 with TRBJ1-4; unclear D gene. Looked up from germline, CDR1 is SGHRS and CDR2 is YFSETQ. Trimming pared 0 bases from V and 6 bases from J, leaving 15 bases between. The CDR3 has 16 residues. The DNA for the CDR3 is TGCGCCAGCAGCTTGGGGCCTACTTACAGTGATGAAAAACTGTTTTTT. Translation gives CASSLGPTYSDEKLFF.

This clone was seen a single time. This rearrangement joins TRBV30 to TRBJ2-7; D is unclear. The V and J ends lost 0 bases and 2 bases respectively, with 5 bases between them. The CDR3 is 12 amino acids. The germline V gene encodes CDR1 GTSNPN and CDR2 SVGIG (reference sequence). The CDR3 is CAWSVGAYEQYF. CDR3 bases: TGTGCCTGGAGTGTAGGTGCCTACGAGCAGTACTTC.

V and J are TRBV6-5 and TRBJ1-1; D unclear. Deletions cut 8 bases from V and 1 base from J, with 14 bases between. The germline gives CDR1 MNHEY, CDR2 SVGAGI. The CDR3 runs to 14 residues. Here the CDR3 DNA reads TGTGCCAGCGGAGCACAGTGGTCGAACACTGAAGCTTTCTTT. Its translation is CASGAQWSNTEAFF.

The chain has TRBV2 and TRBJ2-7; D gene uncertain. CDR3 size: 12 residues. Germline loops: CDR1 SNHLY, CDR2 FYNNEI. Deletions cut 6 bases from V and 1 base from J, with 7 bases between. The CDR3 bases are TGTGCCAGCAGGGCGGATTCCTACGAGCAGTACTTC. Translating it yields CASRADSYEQYF.

The chain has TRBV19 and TRBJ2-5, with TRBD2 matching over 8 bases. CDR3 length: 14 amino acids. The germline V gene encodes CDR1 LNHDA and CDR2 SQIVND (reference sequence). Trimming removed 5 bases from V and 3 bases from J; junction bases left unmatched: 5. CDR3 DNA: TGTGCCAGTAGTCCGACTAGCGCAAAAGAGACCCAGTACTTC. It encodes CASSPTSAKETQYF.

Turning to this clone: At one of its ends the junction is not consistent with the germline gene, which may arise from a read error. Other nucleotide sequences in the sample specify the same CDR3. J is TRBJ2-5 and V is TRBV5-4; 11 positions match TRBD2. The CDR3 has 16 amino acids. Germline V gene data show CDR1 as SGHNT and CDR2 as YYREEE (reference sequence). The CDR3 DNA follows: TGTGCCAGCAGCTACCGGGGACTAGCGGTTCAAGAAACCCAGTACTTC. Amino acid sequence: CASSYRGLAVQETQYF.

This chain links TRBV6-5 with TRBJ2-6; 8 bases match TRBD1. V shed 1 base, J shed 4 bases, and the junction held 3 bases outside the gene matches. The germline V gene has CDR1 MNHEY and CDR2 SVGAGI. The CDR3 consists of 16 residues. The CDR3 DNA reads TGTGCCAGCAGTTACTGGACAGGGTCCGGGGCCAACGTCCTGACTTTC. Translated: CASSYWTGSGANVLTF.

This clone occurred many times. This rearrangement joins TRBV15 to TRBJ2-7; 10 bases map to TRBD1. Germline V gives CDR1 LNHNV, CDR2 YYDKDF (reference sequence). With V trimmed by 3 bases and J by 3 bases, 8 bases remained unmatched. The CDR3 runs 16 residues. CDR3 sequence (DNA): TGTGCCACCAGCAGGGCCTCCCGGGACAGGGGCTACGAGCAGTACTTC. It codes for CATSRASRDRGYEQYF. Full variable domain (missing parts from reference TRBV15 and TRBJ2-7): DAMVIQNPRYQVTQFGKPVTLSCSQTLNHNVMYWYQQKSSQAPKLLFHYYDKDFNNEADTPDNFQSRRPNTSFCFLDIRSPGLGDTAMYLCATSRASRDRGYEQYFGPGTRLTVT.

The chain employs TRBV7-9 and TRBJ1-1; TRBD1 matches 7 bases. After removal of 5 bases from V and 3 bases from J, the junction contained 15 bases not matched to a gene. Germline lookup yields CDR1 SEHNR and CDR2 FQNEAQ (reference sequence). The CDR3 covers 17 residues. The chain's CDR3 is CASSLQGQSFGYTEAFF. Written as DNA, the CDR3 is TGTGCCAGCAGCCTCCAGGGACAGAGCTTCGGATACACTGAAGCTTTCTTT.

The chain has TRBV7-2 and TRBJ2-7, with D perhaps matching TRBD1 or TRBD2 (6 bases each). CDR1 SGHTA and CDR2 FQGNSA come from the germline V gene. The CDR3 spans 14 residues. The V and J ends lost 1 base and 2 bases respectively, with 9 bases between them. This chain's CDR3 is CASSLGRGAYEQYF. For the CDR3, the DNA is TGTGCCAGCAGCTTAGGAAGGGGGGCCTACGAGCAGTACTTC. Full variable domain (remainder filled in from reference TRBV7-2 and TRBJ2-7): GAGVSQSPSNKVTEKGKDVELRCDPISGHTALYWYRQSLGQGLEFLIYFQGNSAPDKSGLPSDRFSAERTGGSVSTLTIQRTQQEDSAVYLCASSLGRGAYEQYFGPGTRLTVT.

V gene TRBV27 combines with J gene TRBJ1-2; tentatively, D is TRBD1 (5 bases). The CDR3 spans 14 residues. Germline lookup yields CDR1 MNHEY and CDR2 SMNVEV (reference sequence). V lost 2 bases to trimming and J lost 8 bases, with 15 bases between them. The CDR3 bases are TGTGCCAGCAGTTTACGGGGCGAGGTAAAGGGCTACACCTTC. Translation: CASSLRGEVKGYTF.

The chain has TRBV27 and TRBJ1-5; D remains unclear. CDR1 is MNHEY and CDR2 is SMNVEV in the germline V gene (reference sequence). This CDR3 contains 15 residues. The germline V and J ends were trimmed by 4 bases and 3 bases, with 13 bases remaining between them. The CDR3 DNA reads as TGTGCCAGCAGTTCCGACAAGAACCCCAATCAGCCCCAGCATTTT. It encodes CASSSDKNPNQPQHF.

The V and J genes are TRBV7-2 and TRBJ1-3; TRBD1 might be the D (5 bases). Trimming shortened V by 2 bases and J by 3 bases, and 14 bases separated the two germline ends. Germline V gene sequence: CDR1 SGHTA, CDR2 FQGNSA. The CDR3 has 16 amino acids. Written as DNA, the CDR3 is TGTGCCAGCAGCTTAACAGGACTCCGCCTTGGAAACACCATATATTTT. This encodes CASSLTGLRLGNTIYF.

This clone was detected only once. The chain combines TRBV11-2 with TRBJ2-2, with D possibly called TRBD1 or TRBD2 (5 bases each). Trimming took off 7 bases at V and 0 bases at J, with 15 bases between the two ends. This CDR3 is 16 amino acids long. CDR1 SGHAT and CDR2 FQNNGV come from the germline V gene. Here the CDR3 DNA reads TGTGCCAGCACCCCCCGGGACGCAACGAACACCGGGGAGCTGTTTTTT. This translates into CASTPRDATNTGELFF. Looking up the rest from reference TRBV11-2 and TRBJ2-2 gives the full variable domain: EAGVAQSPRYKIIEKRQSVAFWCNPISGHATLYWYQQILGQGPKLLIQFQNNGVVDDSQLPKDRFSAERLKGVDSTLKIQPAKLEDSAVYLCASTPRDATNTGELFFGEGSRLTVL.